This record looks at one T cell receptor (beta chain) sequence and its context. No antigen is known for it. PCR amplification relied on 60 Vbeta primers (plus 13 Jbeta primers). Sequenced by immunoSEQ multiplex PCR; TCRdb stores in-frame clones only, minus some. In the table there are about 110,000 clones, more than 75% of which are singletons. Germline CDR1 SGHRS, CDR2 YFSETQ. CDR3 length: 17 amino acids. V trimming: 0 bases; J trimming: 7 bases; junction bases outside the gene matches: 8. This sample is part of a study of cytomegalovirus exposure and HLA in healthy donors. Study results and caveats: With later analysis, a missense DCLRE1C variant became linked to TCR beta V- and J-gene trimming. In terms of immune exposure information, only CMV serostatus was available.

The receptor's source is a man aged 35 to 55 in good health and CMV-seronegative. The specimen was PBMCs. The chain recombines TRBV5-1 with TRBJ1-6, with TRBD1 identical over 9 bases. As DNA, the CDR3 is TGCGCCAGCAGCTTGGGGTACAGGGGGCTCGAAAATTCACCCCTCCACTTT. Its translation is CASSLGYRGLENSPLHF.